The subject of this entry is one T cell receptor beta chain. Its antigen is currently unknown. The sample is drawn from a study of cytomegalovirus exposure and HLA in healthy donors. Points from the study as a whole: Later genetic work tied a missense DCLRE1C variant to beta-chain V and J trimming. In a later analysis, CMV-associated beta chains were mostly HLA-associated, it appeared. The study reported that TCR beta sequences accurately predicted HLA-A and HLA-B alleles in most subjects.

The study ran its PCR with 60 Vbeta and 13 Jbeta primers. Libraries were prepared by immunoSEQ multiplex PCR; TCRdb keeps only in-frame clonotypes and omits some of them. The sample lists 150,000 to 200,000 clones, approximately 80% occurring once. The receptor was derived from a girl aged 5 to 17 in good health and CMV-seropositive. Specimen: PBMCs.

CDR3: CASSVARYGTQYF. The CDR3 nucleotides read TGTGCCAGCAGCGTAGCTAGGTACGGTACGCAGTATTTT. The genes are TRBV9 and TRBJ2-3; D gene unclear. Germline-derived CDR1 and CDR2 are SGDLS and YYNGEE. Trimming took off 0 bases at V and 8 bases at J, with 10 bases between the two ends. There are 13 residues in the CDR3.